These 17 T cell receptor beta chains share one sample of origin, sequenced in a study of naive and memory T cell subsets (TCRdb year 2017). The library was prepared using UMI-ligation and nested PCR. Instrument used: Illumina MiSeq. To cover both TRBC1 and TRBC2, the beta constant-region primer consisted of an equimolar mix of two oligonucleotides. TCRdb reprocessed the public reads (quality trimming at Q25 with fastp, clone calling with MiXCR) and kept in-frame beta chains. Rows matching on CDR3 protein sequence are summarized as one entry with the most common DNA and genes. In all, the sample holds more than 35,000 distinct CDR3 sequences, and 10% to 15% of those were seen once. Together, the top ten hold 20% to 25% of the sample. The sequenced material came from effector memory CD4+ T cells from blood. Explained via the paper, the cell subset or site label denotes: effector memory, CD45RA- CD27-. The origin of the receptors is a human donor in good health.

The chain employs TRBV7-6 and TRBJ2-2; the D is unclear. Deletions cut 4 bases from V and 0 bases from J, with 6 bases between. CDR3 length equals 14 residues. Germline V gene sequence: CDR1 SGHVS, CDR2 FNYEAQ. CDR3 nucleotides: TGTGCCAGCAGCTCAAGTACGAACACCGGGGAGCTGTTTTTT. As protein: CASSSSTNTGELFF.

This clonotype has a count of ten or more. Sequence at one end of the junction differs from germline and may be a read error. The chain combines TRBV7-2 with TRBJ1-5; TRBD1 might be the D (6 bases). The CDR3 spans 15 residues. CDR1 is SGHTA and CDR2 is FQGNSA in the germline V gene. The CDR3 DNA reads TGTGCCAGCAGCATAGCGTCAGGGGGCAATCAGCCCCAGCATTTT. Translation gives CASSIASGGNQPQHF.

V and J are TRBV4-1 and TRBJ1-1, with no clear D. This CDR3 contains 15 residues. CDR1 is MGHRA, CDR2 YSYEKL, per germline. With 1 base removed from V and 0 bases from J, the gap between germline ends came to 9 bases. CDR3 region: CASSQANRMNTEAFF. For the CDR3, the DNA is TGCGCCAGCAGCCAAGCGAACCGTATGAACACTGAAGCTTTCTTT.

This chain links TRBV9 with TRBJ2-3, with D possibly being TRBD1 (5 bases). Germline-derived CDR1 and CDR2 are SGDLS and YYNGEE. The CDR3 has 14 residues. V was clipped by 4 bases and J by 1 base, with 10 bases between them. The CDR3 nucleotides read TGTGCCAGCAGCAAACAGGTCCGCACAGATACGCAGTATTTT. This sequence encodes CASSKQVRTDTQYF.

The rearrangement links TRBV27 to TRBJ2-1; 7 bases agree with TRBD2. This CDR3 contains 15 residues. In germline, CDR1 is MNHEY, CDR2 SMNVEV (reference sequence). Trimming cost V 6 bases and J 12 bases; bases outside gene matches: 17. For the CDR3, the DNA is TGTGCCAGCAGAAATAGCGGGTTAGGGGCTAGCGTGCAGTTCTTC. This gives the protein CASRNSGLGASVQFF.

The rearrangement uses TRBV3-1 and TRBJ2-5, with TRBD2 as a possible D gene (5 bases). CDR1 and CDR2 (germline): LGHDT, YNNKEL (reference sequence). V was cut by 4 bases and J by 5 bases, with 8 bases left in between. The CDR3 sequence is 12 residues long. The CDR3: CASSLRGETQYF. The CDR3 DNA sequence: TGTGCCAGCAGCCTTCGAGGGGAGACCCAGTACTTC.

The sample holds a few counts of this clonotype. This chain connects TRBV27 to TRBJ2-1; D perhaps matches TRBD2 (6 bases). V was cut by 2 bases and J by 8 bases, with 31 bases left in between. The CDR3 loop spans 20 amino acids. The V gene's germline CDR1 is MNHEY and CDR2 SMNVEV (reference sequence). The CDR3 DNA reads TGTGCCAGCAGTTTAAAGAGTTTTAGGACGGGACTGTTCTACATCGATGAGCAGTTCTTC. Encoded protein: CASSLKSFRTGLFYIDEQFF.

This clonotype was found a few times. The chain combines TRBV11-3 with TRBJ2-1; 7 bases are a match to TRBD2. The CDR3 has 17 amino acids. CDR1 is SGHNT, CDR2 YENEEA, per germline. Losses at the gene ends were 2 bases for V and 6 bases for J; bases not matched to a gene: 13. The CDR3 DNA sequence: TGTGCCAGCAGCTTATCGGTAGCGAGCGGGGCAATCAATGAGCAGTTCTTC. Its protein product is CASSLSVASGAINEQFF.

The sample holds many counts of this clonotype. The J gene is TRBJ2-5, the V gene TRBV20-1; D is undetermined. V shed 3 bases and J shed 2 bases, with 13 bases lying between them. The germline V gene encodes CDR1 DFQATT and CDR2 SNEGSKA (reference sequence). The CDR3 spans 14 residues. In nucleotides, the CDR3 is TGCAGTGCTAGGTCCCTAGTCGCTCAAGAGACCCAGTACTTC. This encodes CSARSLVAQETQYF.

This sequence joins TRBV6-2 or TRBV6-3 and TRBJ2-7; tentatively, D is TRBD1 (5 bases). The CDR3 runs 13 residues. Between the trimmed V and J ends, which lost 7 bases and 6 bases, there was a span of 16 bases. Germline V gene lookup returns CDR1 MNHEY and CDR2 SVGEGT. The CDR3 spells CASTLSWGGEQYF. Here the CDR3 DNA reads TGTGCCAGCACTCTATCGTGGGGCGGCGAGCAGTACTTC.

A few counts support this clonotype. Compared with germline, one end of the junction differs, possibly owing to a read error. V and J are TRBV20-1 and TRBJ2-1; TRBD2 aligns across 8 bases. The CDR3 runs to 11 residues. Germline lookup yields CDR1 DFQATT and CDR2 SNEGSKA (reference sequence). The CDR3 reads CSAPSGREVVF. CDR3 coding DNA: TGCAGTGCTCCCTCTGGGCGGGAGGTGGTCTTC.

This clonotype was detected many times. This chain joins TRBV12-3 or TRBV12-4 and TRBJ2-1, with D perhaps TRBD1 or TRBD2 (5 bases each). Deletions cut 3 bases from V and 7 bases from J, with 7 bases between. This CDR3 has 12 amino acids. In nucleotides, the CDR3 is TGTGCCAGCAGTTTTTGGGGGAATGAGCAGTTCTTC. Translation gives CASSFWGNEQFF.

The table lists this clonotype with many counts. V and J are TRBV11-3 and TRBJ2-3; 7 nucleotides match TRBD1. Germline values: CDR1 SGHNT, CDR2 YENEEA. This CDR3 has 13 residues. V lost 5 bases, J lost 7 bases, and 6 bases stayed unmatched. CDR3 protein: CASSPGTVHTQYF. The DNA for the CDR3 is TGTGCCAGCAGCCCCGGGACAGTCCATACGCAGTATTTT.

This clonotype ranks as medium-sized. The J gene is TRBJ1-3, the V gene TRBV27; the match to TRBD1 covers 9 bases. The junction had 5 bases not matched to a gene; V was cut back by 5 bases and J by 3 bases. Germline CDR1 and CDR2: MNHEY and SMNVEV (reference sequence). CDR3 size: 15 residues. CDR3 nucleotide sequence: TGTGCCAGCAGTCCACAGGGGGCGTTTGGAAACACCATATATTTT. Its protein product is CASSPQGAFGNTIYF.

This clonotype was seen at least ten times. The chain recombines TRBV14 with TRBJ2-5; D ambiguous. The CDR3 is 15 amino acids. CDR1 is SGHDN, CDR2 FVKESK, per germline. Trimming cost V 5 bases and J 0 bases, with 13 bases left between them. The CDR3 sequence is CASSTLVGNQETQYF. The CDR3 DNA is TGTGCCAGCAGCACTCTGGTAGGGAACCAAGAGACCCAGTACTTC. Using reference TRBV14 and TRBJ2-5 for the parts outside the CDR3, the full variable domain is EAGVTQFPSHSVIEKGQTVTLRCDPISGHDNLYWYRRVMGKEIKFLLHFVKESKQDESGMPNNRFLAERTGGTYSTLKVQPAELEDSGVYFCASSTLVGNQETQYFGPGTRLLVL.

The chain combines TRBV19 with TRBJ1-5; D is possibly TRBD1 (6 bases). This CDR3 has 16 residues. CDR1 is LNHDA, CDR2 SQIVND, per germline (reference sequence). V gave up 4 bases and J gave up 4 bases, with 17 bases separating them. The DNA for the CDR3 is TGTGCCAGTAGTAATTCCTGGCAGGGGATTAATCAGCCCCAGCATTTT. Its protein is CASSNSWQGINQPQHF. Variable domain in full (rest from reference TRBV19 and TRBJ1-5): DGGITQSPKYLFRKEGQNVTLSCEQNLNHDAMYWYRQDPGQGLRLIYYSQIVNDFQKGDIAEGYSVSREKKESFPLTVTSAQKNPTAFYLCASSNSWQGINQPQHFGDGTRLSIL.

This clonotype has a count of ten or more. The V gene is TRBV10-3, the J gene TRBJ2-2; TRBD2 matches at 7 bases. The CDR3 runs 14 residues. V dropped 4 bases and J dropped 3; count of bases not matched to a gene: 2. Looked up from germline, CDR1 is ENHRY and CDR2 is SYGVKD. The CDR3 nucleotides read TGTGCCATCAGTGGACTAGCCGACACCGGGGAGCTGTTTTTT. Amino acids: CAISGLADTGELFF.